These 3 T cell receptor beta chains were sequenced from one sample in a study of spatial heterogeneity in lung cancer. Study conclusions and caveats: It was found that expanded intratumoral alpha and beta TCR counts tracked tumor mutation counts.

Time point indicated: sample taken at primary tumor resection. Their recognized antigens are unknown. Each CDR3 protein is one row after TCRdb ran MiXCR on the 5' RACE reads. Among roughly 10,000 distinct CDR3 sequences listed, roughly 7.4% were seen once. Material: lung tumor tissue, obtained at surgery. The origin of the receptors is a female donor with early-stage non-small cell lung cancer.

This clonotype occurred a few times. The size of this beta chain means little, since it is a stray read in a library made for alpha chains. The gene calls are TRBV4-1 and TRBJ1-3; D is unclear. Germline V gene lookup returns CDR1 MGHRA and CDR2 YSYEKL. V was shortened by 5 bases and J by 0 bases, with 11 bases between the two germline ends. This CDR3 is 15 amino acids long. The CDR3 nucleotides read TGCGCCAGCAGCTCCCCCGACGGCTCTGGAAACACCATATATTTT. It codes for CASSSPDGSGNTIYF.

Sample share makes this clonotype large. This beta chain came through as a stray read in a library set up for alpha chains, and its size says little. The chain couples TRBV5-6 to TRBJ1-5; D uncertain. This CDR3 contains 13 residues. Deletions cut 1 base from V and 4 bases from J, with 6 bases between. Germline-derived CDR1 and CDR2 are SGHDT and YYEEEE. DNA of the CDR3: TGTGCCAGCAGCTTGAACCCTAATCAGCCCCAGCATTTT. The encoded protein is CASSLNPNQPQHF.

This clonotype was seen many times. This beta chain is a stray sequence in a library constructed for alpha chains; its clone size is not meaningful. CDR3 residues: CASSFGQGVGEKLFF. Here the CDR3 DNA reads TGCGCCAGCAGCTTCGGACAGGGCGTCGGTGAAAAACTGTTTTTT. The chain has TRBV5-1 and TRBJ1-4, with 8 bases aligning to TRBD1. Germline CDR1 is SGHRS and CDR2 is YFSETQ. V dropped 2 bases and J dropped 7; count of bases not matched to a gene: 7. CDR3 size: 15 residues.